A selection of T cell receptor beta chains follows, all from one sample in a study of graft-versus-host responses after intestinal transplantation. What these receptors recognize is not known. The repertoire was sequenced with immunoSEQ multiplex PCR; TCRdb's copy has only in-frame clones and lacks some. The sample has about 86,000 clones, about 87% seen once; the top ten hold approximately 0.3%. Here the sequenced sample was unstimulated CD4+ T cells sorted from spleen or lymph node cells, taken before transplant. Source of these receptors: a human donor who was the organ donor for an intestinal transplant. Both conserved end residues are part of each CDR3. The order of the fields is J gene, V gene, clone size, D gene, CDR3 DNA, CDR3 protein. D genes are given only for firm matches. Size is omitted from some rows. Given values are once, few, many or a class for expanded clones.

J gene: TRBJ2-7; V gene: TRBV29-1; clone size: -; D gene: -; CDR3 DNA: TGCAGCGTTGGAACGTTCTCAGGTTACGAGCAGTACTTC; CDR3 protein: CSVGTFSGYEQYF
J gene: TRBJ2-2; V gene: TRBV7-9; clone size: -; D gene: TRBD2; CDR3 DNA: TGTGCCAGCAGCTTCGGAGCGGGGGGGGACACCGGGGAGCTGTTTTTT; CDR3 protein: CASSFGAGGDTGELFF
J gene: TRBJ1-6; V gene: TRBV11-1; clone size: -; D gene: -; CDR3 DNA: TGTGCCAGCAGCATCAACAGGGAGTTACCCCTCCACTTT; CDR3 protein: CASSINRELPLHF
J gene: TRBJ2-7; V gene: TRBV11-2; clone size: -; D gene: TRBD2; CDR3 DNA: TGTGCCAGCAGCTTGGGACTAGCGGGGGGCATTTACGAGCAGTACTTC; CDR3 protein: CASSLGLAGGIYEQYF
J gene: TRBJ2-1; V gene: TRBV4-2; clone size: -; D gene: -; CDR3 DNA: TGTGCCAGCAGCCAGGGTCAACTAGTTAGGAACAATGAGCAGTTCTTC; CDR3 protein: CASSQGQLVRNNEQFF
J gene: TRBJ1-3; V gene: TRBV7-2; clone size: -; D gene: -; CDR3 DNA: TGTGCCAGCAGCTTAGCGTTGGCGGACAGTGGAAACACCATATATTTT; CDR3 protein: CASSLALADSGNTIYF
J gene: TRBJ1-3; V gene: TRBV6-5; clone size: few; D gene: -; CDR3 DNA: TGTGCCAGCAGTCAGGGACTCACCATATATTTT; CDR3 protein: CASSQGLTIYF
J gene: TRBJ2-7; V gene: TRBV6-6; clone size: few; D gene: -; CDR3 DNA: TGTGCCAGCAGGCCCTTTCAGGGACACGGCTACGAGCAGTACTTC; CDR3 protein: CASRPFQGHGYEQYF
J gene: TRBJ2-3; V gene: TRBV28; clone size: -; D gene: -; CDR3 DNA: TGTGCCAGCAGTGGGGGGGCAACCTACATCACAGATACGCAGTATTTT; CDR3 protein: CASSGGATYITDTQYF
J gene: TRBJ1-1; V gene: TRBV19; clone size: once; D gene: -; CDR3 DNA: TGTGCCAGTAGTAATTCTTTAGGTTGGGGGGGGAACACTGAAGCTTTCTTT; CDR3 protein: CASSNSLGWGGNTEAFF
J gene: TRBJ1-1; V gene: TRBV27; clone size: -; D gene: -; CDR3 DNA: TGTGCCAGCAGTTCCTCCGCGTCCCCTGGCACTGAAGCTTTCTTT; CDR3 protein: CASSSSASPGTEAFF
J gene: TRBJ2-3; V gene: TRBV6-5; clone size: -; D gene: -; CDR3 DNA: TGTGCCAGCAGTTACTCGCCGAGAAACCCCACAGATACGCAGTATTTT; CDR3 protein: CASSYSPRNPTDTQYF
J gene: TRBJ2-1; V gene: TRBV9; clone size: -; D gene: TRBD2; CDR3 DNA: TGTGCCAGCAGCGTTACGGGAGGTTTAGGCAATGAGCAGTTCTTC; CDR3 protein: CASSVTGGLGNEQFF
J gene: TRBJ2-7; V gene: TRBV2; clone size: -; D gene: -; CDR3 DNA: TGTGCCAGCAGCCCACTGAGTAGCAGGGGCGAGCAGTACTTC; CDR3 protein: CASSPLSSRGEQYF
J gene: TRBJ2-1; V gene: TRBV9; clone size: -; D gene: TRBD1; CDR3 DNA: TGTGCCAGCAGCCTGACAGGGGGCCGGGGGAATGAGCAGTTCTTC; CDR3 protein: CASSLTGGRGNEQFF
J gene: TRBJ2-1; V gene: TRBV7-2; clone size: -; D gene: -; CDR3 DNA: TGTGCCAGCAGCTTAGTCGGCGGGTTGTCCTACAATGAGCAGTTCTTC; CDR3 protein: CASSLVGGLSYNEQFF
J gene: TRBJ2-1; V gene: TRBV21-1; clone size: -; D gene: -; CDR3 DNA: TGTGCCAGCAGCAGAACAGGGAGGGTTTCGACTAGCGGGTCGAATGAGCAGTTCTTC; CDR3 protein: CASSRTGRVSTSGSNEQFF
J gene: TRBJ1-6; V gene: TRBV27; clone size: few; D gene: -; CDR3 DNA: TGTGCCAGCAGTTTTAGGCGGGCAAATTCACCCCTCCACTTT; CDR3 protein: CASSFRRANSPLHF
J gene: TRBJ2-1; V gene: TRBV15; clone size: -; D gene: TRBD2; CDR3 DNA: TGTGCCACCAGCGGACTCCGGACTAGCGGGAGGGCCCTCCCCTACAATGAGCAGTTCTTC; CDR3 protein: CATSGLRTSGRALPYNEQFF
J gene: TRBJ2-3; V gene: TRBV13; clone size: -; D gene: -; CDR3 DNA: TGTGCCAGCAGCTTAACCGGGGGGCATACGCAGTATTTT; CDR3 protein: CASSLTGGHTQYF
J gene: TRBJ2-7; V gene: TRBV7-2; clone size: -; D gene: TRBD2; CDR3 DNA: TGTGCCAGCAGCTTAGAGGCGGGAGGGCCCCACGAGCAGTACTTC; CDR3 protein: CASSLEAGGPHEQYF
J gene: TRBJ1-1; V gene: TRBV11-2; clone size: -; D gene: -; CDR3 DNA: TGTGCCAGCAGCCTTGTCCAGGATACAGAAGCTTTCTTT; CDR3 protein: CASSLVQDTEAFF
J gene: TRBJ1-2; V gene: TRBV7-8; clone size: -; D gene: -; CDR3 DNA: TGTGCCAGCAGCTTAGCTAGTGGCGGAGGAAACTATGGCTACACCTTC; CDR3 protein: CASSLASGGGNYGYTF
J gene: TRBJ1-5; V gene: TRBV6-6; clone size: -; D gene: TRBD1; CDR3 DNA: TGTGCCAGCACCAACGGACAGGGCAGGAGCAATCAGCCCCAGCATTTT; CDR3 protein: CASTNGQGRSNQPQHF
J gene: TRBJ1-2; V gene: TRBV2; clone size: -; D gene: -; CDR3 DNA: TGTGCCAGCAGTGAACGGGAGTCCCATGGCTACACCTTC; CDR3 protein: CASSERESHGYTF
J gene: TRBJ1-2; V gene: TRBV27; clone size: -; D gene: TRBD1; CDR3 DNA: TGTGCCAGCAGTTCGTGGGACAGTCCCGCTTTCTACACCTTC; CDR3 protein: CASSSWDSPAFYTF
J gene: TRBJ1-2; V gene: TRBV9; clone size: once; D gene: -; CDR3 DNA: TGTGCCAGCAGCGTAGTCGGCCAGGATGGCTATGGCTACACCTTC; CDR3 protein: CASSVVGQDGYGYTF
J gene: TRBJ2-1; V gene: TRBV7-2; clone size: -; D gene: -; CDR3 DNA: TGTGCCAGCAGCTTTGCTACAGGGAATGAGCAGTTCTTC; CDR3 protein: CASSFATGNEQFF
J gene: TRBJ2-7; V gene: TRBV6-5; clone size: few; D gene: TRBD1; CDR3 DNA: TGTGCCGTCTCGGGACAGGGTTTCCCCTACGAGCAGTACTTC; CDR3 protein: CAVSGQGFPYEQYF
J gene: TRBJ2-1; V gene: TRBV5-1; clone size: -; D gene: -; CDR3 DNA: TGCGCCAGCAGCCCGTTAGTAGACAATGAGCAGTTCTTC; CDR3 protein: CASSPLVDNEQFF
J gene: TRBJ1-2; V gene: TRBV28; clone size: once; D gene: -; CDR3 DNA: TGTGCCAGCAGTTTAGTTCTAGGGCCGGGAGGCTACACCTTC; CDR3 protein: CASSLVLGPGGYTF